Described below is a single T cell receptor beta chain sequence and its context. One end of the junction fails to match germline, which may point to a read error. Assay used: immunoSEQ multiplex PCR; TCRdb lists only in-frame clones, some missing. Of fewer than 1 million clones detected, just over 95% appear once; the ten largest clones hold less than 0.25%. Germline V CDR1 and CDR2: SGHDN, FVKESK. CDR3 length: 11 residues. The sample belongs to a study of shared clonotypes between healthy human individuals. CD8 cells regarded as naive lacked CD45RO, were positively chosen for CCR7, and omitted terminally differentiated effector memory CD45RA+ cells.

This receptor was taken from a man younger than 45 in good health. The specimen sequenced was naive CD8+ T cells sorted from blood. The gene calls are TRBV14 and TRBJ2-7, with D unresolved. CDR3 DNA sequence: TGTGCCAGCAGCCAAGGGCTAGAGCACTACTTC. As protein: CASSQGLEHYF.